Listed here are 24 T cell receptor beta chains from one sample, sequenced in a study of blood T cell repertoires in COVID-19. Some clones are missing from TCRdb's copy, which holds only in-frame ones; the method was immunoSEQ multiplex PCR. Altogether some 180,000 clones are present, 86% being singletons, with the ten largest covering around 24%. Sequencing was carried out using PBMCs or T cells enriched from blood (not recorded which). Source of these receptors: a woman aged 40 to 50 in a cohort exposed to, infected with or recovered from COVID-19 (not recorded which).

This clone was seen once. This chain uses TRBV7-2 with TRBJ1-1; TRBD1 matches 7 bases. Germline V gene lookup returns CDR1 SGHTA and CDR2 FQGNSA. There are 15 residues in the CDR3. V dropped 3 bases and J dropped 3; count of bases not matched to a gene: 7. As DNA, the CDR3 is TGTGCCAGCAGCTTGAGTCTCAGGGGGGACACTGAAGCTTTCTTT. Amino acid sequence: CASSLSLRGDTEAFF.

This clone was seen once. The rearrangement uses TRBV6-5 and TRBJ2-6; no definite D call. From germline, CDR1 is MNHEY and CDR2 SVGAGI. This CDR3 contains 15 residues. V was shortened by 8 bases and J by 0 bases, with 11 bases between the two germline ends. The CDR3 DNA is TGTGCCAGCGAGCCAGGCCACTCTGGGGCCAACGTCCTGACTTTC. Protein product: CASEPGHSGANVLTF.

This rearrangement joins TRBV19 to TRBJ2-1; TRBD2 is a possible D gene (5 bases). The germline gives CDR1 LNHDA, CDR2 SQIVND (reference sequence). The CDR3 covers 13 residues. V was cut by 2 bases and J by 5 bases, with 7 bases left in between. CDR3 nucleotides: TGTGCCAGTAGTATAAAACTAGACAATGAGCAGTTCTTC. Its protein product is CASSIKLDNEQFF.

The V gene is TRBV13, the J gene TRBJ2-4; possible D gene TRBD1, 5 bases. With 4 bases removed from V and 1 base from J, the gap between germline ends came to 14 bases. CDR3 length equals 16 residues. From germline, CDR1 is PRHDT and CDR2 FYEKMQ (reference sequence). CDR3 sequence reads: CASSSGLPGAKNIQYF. The CDR3 bases are TGTGCCAGCAGCTCGGGCCTTCCAGGGGCCAAAAACATTCAGTACTTC.

This clone showed up just a few times. V usage is TRBV5-1 and J usage is TRBJ1-6; D perhaps matches TRBD1 (6 bases). V lost 4 bases to trimming and J lost 0 bases, with 11 bases between them. This CDR3 contains 16 residues. Germline CDR1 and CDR2: SGHRS and YFSETQ. CDR3 sequence (DNA): TGCGCCAGCAGCCCCCAGGGGAGCTCCTATAATTCACCCCTCCACTTT. It specifies CASSPQGSSYNSPLHF.

The chain joins TRBV27 to TRBJ1-5, with D tentatively TRBD1 (5 bases). Per the germline V gene, CDR1 is MNHEY and CDR2 is SMNVEV (reference sequence). The V gene lost 7 bases and the J gene lost 2 bases, with 12 bases spanning the gap. The CDR3 has 14 amino acids. The CDR3 loop reads CASTIRGGNQPQHF. The CDR3 DNA reads TGTGCCAGCACCATAAGGGGCGGCAATCAGCCCCAGCATTTT.

The chain is built from TRBV4-1 and TRBJ1-2; D is unclear. The CDR3 has 13 amino acids. Trimming pared 0 bases from V and 0 bases from J, leaving 2 bases between. Looked up from germline, CDR1 is MGHRA and CDR2 is YSYEKL. CDR3 nucleotide sequence: TGCGCCAGCAGCCAAGACTCTAACTATGGCTACACCTTC. It translates to CASSQDSNYGYTF.

V and J are TRBV4-3 and TRBJ2-1; unclear D gene. The germline V gene has CDR1 LGHNA and CDR2 YSLEER. The V end was cut by 0 bases, the J end by 9 bases, with 9 bases between. The CDR3 runs 13 residues. This CDR3 is CASSQESSPEQFF. The CDR3 nucleotides are TGCGCCAGCAGCCAAGAAAGTAGTCCTGAGCAGTTCTTC.

This sequence joins TRBV13 and TRBJ2-7; 8 bases fit TRBD1. The junction had 3 bases not matched to a gene; V was cut back by 5 bases and J by 0 bases. Germline values: CDR1 PRHDT, CDR2 FYEKMQ (reference sequence). The CDR3 spans 14 residues. The CDR3 sequence: CASSAGQGSYEQYF. DNA of the CDR3: TGTGCCAGCAGCGCAGGACAGGGCTCCTACGAGCAGTACTTC. Together with reference TRBV13 and TRBJ2-7, the CDR3 gives the full variable domain: AAGVIQSPRHLIKEKRETATLKCYPIPRHDTVYWYQQGPGQDPQFLISFYEKMQSDKGSIPDRFSAQQFSDYHSELNMSSLELGDSALYFCASSAGQGSYEQYFGPGTRLTVT.

By its share, this clone is large. The chain links TRBV7-9 to TRBJ1-2; a possible D gene is TRBD1 (5 bases). Germline assignment: CDR1 SEHNR and CDR2 FQNEAQ (reference sequence). This CDR3 spans 13 amino acids. The V and J ends lost 6 bases and 4 bases respectively, with 12 bases between them. DNA of the CDR3: TGTGCCAGCAGTCCAGACAGACGCTATGGCTACACCTTC. Amino acid sequence: CASSPDRRYGYTF.

The V call is TRBV4-2, the J call TRBJ1-2, with a tentative D call TRBD1 (5 bases). The CDR3 is 15 residues long. Germline assignment: CDR1 LGHNA and CDR2 YNFKEQ. V lost 0 bases to trimming and J lost 5 bases, with 13 bases between them. The DNA of the CDR3 is TGTGCCAGCAGCCAAGATCTGGCGGGGGAGTATGGCTACACCTTC. It is translated as CASSQDLAGEYGYTF.

The table lists this clone with a few counts. V and J are TRBV6-1 and TRBJ1-2; 10 nucleotides align to TRBD1. The length of the CDR3 is 14 residues. V shed 3 bases, J shed 2 bases, and the junction held 0 bases outside the gene matches. Germline V gives CDR1 MNHNS, CDR2 SASEGT. CDR3 sequence reads: CASSEGQGNYGYTF. The CDR3 DNA sequence: TGTGCCAGCAGTGAGGGACAGGGGAACTATGGCTACACCTTC.

The chain employs TRBV9 and TRBJ1-2; D gene ambiguous. The CDR3 is made up of 13 amino acids. V was clipped by 0 bases and J by 4 bases, with 7 bases between them. CDR1 is SGDLS, CDR2 YYNGEE, per germline. The CDR3 region is CASSVGAGYGYTF. CDR3 DNA sequence: TGTGCCAGCAGCGTAGGGGCGGGCTATGGCTACACCTTC.

The gene calls are TRBV5-6 and TRBJ2-5; TRBD2 matches at 9 bases. The V gene's germline CDR1 is SGHDT and CDR2 YYEEEE. Losses at the gene ends were 4 bases for V and 4 bases for J; bases not matched to a gene: 11. The CDR3 length is 16 residues. The CDR3 coding sequence is TGTGCCAGCAGCCCCTCTGGGCGGGAGGGCCGAGAGACCCAGTACTTC. Its translation is CASSPSGREGRETQYF.

V is TRBV28 and J is TRBJ1-5, with unresolved D. Germline CDR1 MDHEN, CDR2 SYDVKM. The CDR3 extends over 12 amino acids. Trimming removed 8 bases from V and 4 bases from J, with 9 bases in between. DNA of the CDR3: TGTGCCAGCCGGGTCGGGAATCAGCCCCAGCATTTT. This encodes CASRVGNQPQHF.

This chain joins TRBV6-5 and TRBJ1-3; tentative D call: TRBD1 (5 bases). Trimming took off 11 bases at V and 5 bases at J, with 13 bases between the two ends. Germline CDR1 MNHEY, CDR2 SVGAGI. This CDR3 region has 12 residues. Here the CDR3 DNA reads TGTGCCCCACTCAACAGGCGAAACACCATATATTTT. Translation: CAPLNRRNTIYF.

The chain uses TRBV12-3 or TRBV12-4 and TRBJ2-1; 11 bases agree with TRBD2. The CDR3 spans 13 residues. V dropped 6 bases and J dropped 9; count of bases not matched to a gene: 4. The DNA of the CDR3 is TGTGCCAGCAGCCGACTAGCGGGATCTGAGCAGTTCTTC. Translation gives CASSRLAGSEQFF.

The chain recombines TRBV28 with TRBJ2-5; 10 bases are shared with TRBD2. V was clipped by 4 bases and J by 2 bases; unmatched bases: 7. This CDR3 contains 16 residues. Germline values: CDR1 MDHEN, CDR2 SYDVKM. CDR3 residues: CASSSRLAGIQETQYF. In nucleotides, the CDR3 is TGTGCCAGCAGTTCCCGACTAGCGGGTATACAAGAGACCCAGTACTTC.

The chain employs TRBV19 and TRBJ2-7, with D maybe TRBD1 (6 bases). The germline V and J ends were trimmed by 4 bases and 2 bases, with 18 bases remaining between them. The CDR3 has 16 residues. Germline assignment: CDR1 LNHDA and CDR2 SQIVND (reference sequence). The DNA for the CDR3 is TGTGCCAGTAGTACCCCACGACAGGAAGGTCCCTACGAGCAGTACTTC. Its translation is CASSTPRQEGPYEQYF.

The V gene is TRBV4-2, the J gene TRBJ2-1, with D possibly being TRBD1 (7 bases). The CDR3 extends over 17 amino acids. Germline V gives CDR1 LGHNA, CDR2 YNFKEQ. The V end was cut by 5 bases, the J end by 8 bases, with 25 bases between. The CDR3 bases are TGTGCCAGCAGCTTAATTATTCCGGGACTGGGACAGTATGAGCAGTTCTTC. As protein: CASSLIIPGLGQYEQFF.

Written as DNA, the CDR3 is TGTGCCAGCAGCTTCTTTACTAGCGGGAGGGCGGATGAGCAGTTCTTC. This sequence encodes CASSFFTSGRADEQFF. The chain couples TRBV13 to TRBJ2-1, with 13 nucleotides matching TRBD2. Losses at the gene ends were 3 bases for V and 8 bases for J; bases not matched to a gene: 7. The CDR3 contains 16 residues. Germline CDR1 PRHDT, CDR2 FYEKMQ (reference sequence).

This sequence joins TRBV7-6 and TRBJ2-5; possibly TRBD2 for D (5 bases). Trimming pared 1 base from V and 1 base from J, leaving 16 bases between. Germline-derived CDR1 and CDR2 are SGHVS and FNYEAQ. The CDR3 is 17 residues long. CDR3 region: CASSLGVISAAQETQYF. CDR3 DNA sequence: TGTGCCAGCAGCTTAGGGGTTATCTCAGCGGCCCAAGAGACCCAGTACTTC. Full variable domain (missing parts from reference TRBV7-6 and TRBJ2-5): GAGVSQSPRYKVTKRGQDVALRCDPISGHVSLYWYRQALGQGPEFLTYFNYEAQQDKSGLPNDRFSAERPEGSISTLTIQRTEQRDSAMYRCASSLGVISAAQETQYFGPGTRLLVL.

This clone came up once. This rearrangement joins TRBV6-2 or TRBV6-3 to TRBJ2-7; the D is unclear. Trimming left V 5 bases short and J 7 bases short, with 9 bases between. This CDR3 is built from 11 residues. Germline-derived CDR1 and CDR2 are MNHEY and SVGEGT. The chain's CDR3 is CASSNRREQYF. The CDR3 DNA reads as TGTGCCAGCAGTAACAGAAGGGAGCAGTACTTC.

The rearrangement links TRBV4-2 to TRBJ2-5, with D unresolved. Germline CDR1 is LGHNA and CDR2 is YNFKEQ. V dropped 2 bases and J dropped 0 bases, with 7 bases sitting between them. The CDR3 is 14 residues long. CDR3 loop: CASSQSRYQETQYF. The CDR3 nucleotides read TGTGCCAGCAGCCAATCCCGGTACCAAGAGACCCAGTACTTC.